This T cell receptor beta chain was observed in a study of beta chain features in type 1 diabetes. Stem cell-like memory, regulatory, central memory and naive CD4+ cells were sorted via CD45RO/CCR7/CD25/CD127/CD95/CD27. Of note for this clone: Its antigen is undetermined.

Expressed TCRB transcripts were sequenced because the isolated RNA had all been reverse transcribed beforehand. Assay used: immunoSEQ multiplex PCR; TCRdb lists only in-frame clones, some missing. The sample lists 10,000 to 15,000 clones, under 50% occurring once. General study points: Type 1 diabetes patients had moderately but significantly shorter TCRB CDR3s in all four CD4+ subsets. PCR might preferentially amplify shorter templates, equally in patients and controls. The question of HLA type influencing TCRB rearrangement was one that remained unresolved here.

Sequencing used stem cell memory CD4+ T cells from blood. This sequence was found in a man between 18 and 35 years old in good health.

The DNA of the CDR3 is TGTGCCAGCAGAGGGACAGGGAACACCGGGGAGCTGTTTTTT. Its protein product is CASRGTGNTGELFF. The rearrangement joins TRBV7-9 to TRBJ2-2, with TRBD1 matching over 8 bases. This CDR3 comprises 14 residues. J lost 1 base, V lost 6 bases, and 1 base had no gene match. Per germline, CDR1 SEHNR and CDR2 FQNEAQ (reference sequence).